The 22 T cell receptor beta chains in this list originate from one sample, sequenced in a study of T cell changes during pregnancy in multiple sclerosis. The method was immunoSEQ multiplex PCR; TCRdb's version includes in-frame clones alone and lacks a portion of them. The data contain approximately 89,000 clones, 85% to 95% of them singletons. The sample was peripheral blood, taken after pregnancy. The receptors shown here come from a female donor in good health, enrolled as a control in a pregnancy study.

The chain joins TRBV5-1 to TRBJ2-2, with 8 bases lining up with TRBD1. The CDR3 is 14 residues long. The V gene's germline CDR1 is SGHRS and CDR2 YFSETQ. J lost 8 bases, V lost 6 bases, and 9 bases had no gene match. CDR3 protein: CASTSGGASGELFF. The CDR3, as DNA: TGCGCCAGCACGTCAGGGGGCGCGTCGGGGGAGCTGTTTTTT.

The CDR3 loop is CASSLAGGSGYTQYF. The CDR3 bases are TGTGCCAGCAGCTTAGCCGGAGGAAGCGGGTATACGCAGTATTTT. This chain uses TRBV11-3 with TRBJ2-3; perhaps TRBD2 as D (6 bases). CDR1 and CDR2 (germline): SGHNT, YENEEA. The CDR3 loop spans 15 amino acids. Between the trimmed V and J ends, which lost 1 base and 7 bases, there was a span of 15 bases.

This clone was observed once. The chain has TRBV2 and TRBJ2-2; TRBD1 matches at 12 bases. V dropped 5 bases and J dropped 3; count of bases not matched to a gene: 1. Germline values: CDR1 SNHLY, CDR2 FYNNEI. CDR3 size: 15 residues. CDR3 region: CASSRDRGHTGELFF. The CDR3 region has the DNA TGTGCCAGCAGTAGGGACAGGGGGCACACCGGGGAGCTGTTTTTT.

V gene TRBV7-7 combines with J gene TRBJ2-1; a possible D gene is TRBD1 (5 bases). CDR3 length equals 13 residues. The V end was cut by 2 bases, the J end by 5 bases, with 7 bases between. Germline V gene sequence: CDR1 SSHAT, CDR2 FNYEAQ (reference sequence). This CDR3 is CASSLRGDNEQFF. In DNA form, the CDR3 reads TGTGCCAGCAGCTTAAGGGGCGACAATGAGCAGTTCTTC.

The rearrangement uses TRBV27 and TRBJ2-7; TRBD2 might be the D (6 bases). This CDR3 contains 16 residues. The germline V gene encodes CDR1 MNHEY and CDR2 SMNVEV (reference sequence). Between the trimmed V and J ends, which lost 3 bases and 4 bases, there was a span of 19 bases. The CDR3 nucleotides read TGTGCCAGCAGTTTTAGGGTCGGGGGTCCCGGGTACGAGCAGTACTTC. Protein product: CASSFRVGGPGYEQYF.

V usage is TRBV2 and J usage is TRBJ2-1; D possibly corresponds to TRBD2 (5 bases). Germline CDR1 SNHLY, CDR2 FYNNEI. The CDR3 has 15 residues. Trimming pared 5 bases from V and 7 bases from J, leaving 18 bases between. Written as DNA, the CDR3 is TGTGCCAGCAGTAGGGAGAATACCATCGTTAATGAGCAGTTCTTC. It is translated as CASSRENTIVNEQFF.

This chain links TRBV28 with TRBJ1-5; the D gene is possibly TRBD1 (6 bases). V lost 3 bases, J lost 6 bases, and 15 bases lay in between. Germline-derived CDR1 and CDR2 are MDHEN and SYDVKM. The CDR3 consists of 15 residues. This CDR3 is CASSFPGEGGQPQHF. CDR3 nucleotides: TGTGCCAGCAGTTTCCCGGGGGAGGGGGGTCAGCCCCAGCATTTT. Together with reference TRBV28 and TRBJ1-5, the CDR3 gives the full variable domain: DVKVTQSSRYLVKRTGEKVFLECVQDMDHENMFWYRQDPGLGLRLIYFSYDVKMKEKGDIPEGYSVSREKKERFSLILESASTNQTSMYLCASSFPGEGGQPQHFGDGTRLSIL.

The rearrangement joins TRBV6-1 to TRBJ2-2, with 9 bases aligning to TRBD2. The J segment lost 4 bases and the V segment lost 3 bases, leaving 9 bases of the junction unmatched. This CDR3 spans 17 amino acids. Germline CDR1 is MNHNS and CDR2 is SASEGT. CDR3 nucleotides: TGTGCCAGCAGTGAGGGCGGGAGGGCCATAGGCACCGGGGAGCTGTTTTTT. Its translation: CASSEGGRAIGTGELFF.

The chain recombines TRBV13 with TRBJ2-5; D perhaps matches TRBD2 (6 bases). Trimming pared 3 bases from V and 1 base from J, leaving 15 bases between. This CDR3 spans 16 amino acids. Per the germline V gene, CDR1 is PRHDT and CDR2 is FYEKMQ (reference sequence). CDR3 coding DNA: TGTGCCAGCAGCTTCTCCCCTCTACTAGCCCAAGAGACCCAGTACTTC. It specifies CASSFSPLLAQETQYF.

CDR3 coding DNA: TGTGCCAGCAAATTGGGCGCAGATACGCAGTATTTT. Translating it yields CASKLGADTQYF. The gene calls are TRBV2 and TRBJ2-3, with D hard to call. CDR1 is SNHLY and CDR2 is FYNNEI in the germline V gene. Trimming cost V 7 bases and J 4 bases, with 9 bases left between them. This CDR3 has 12 residues.

This clone was found once. J is TRBJ2-4 and V is TRBV29-1; 16 nucleotides line up with TRBD2. The CDR3 runs 16 residues. Trimming at V came to 4 bases and at J to 6 bases, leaving 6 bases not matched to a gene. The V gene's germline CDR1 is SQVTM and CDR2 ANQGSEA. The CDR3 region has the DNA TGCAGCGTTGGGGGACTAGCGGGAGGGCCCCGAAACATTCAGTACTTC. Translated, it gives CSVGGLAGGPRNIQYF.

The rearrangement links TRBV29-1 to TRBJ2-1; 7 bases are shared with TRBD2. CDR1 SQVTM and CDR2 ANQGSEA come from the germline V gene. The V segment lost 7 bases and the J segment 6 bases; nucleotides outside the gene matches: 6. The CDR3 length is 12 residues. CDR3 coding DNA: TGCAGCGCCGGGAGGCGGAGCAATGAGCAGTTCTTC. Translating it yields CSAGRRSNEQFF.

This clone has just one count. The chain uses TRBV27 and TRBJ1-1, with TRBD1 as a possible D gene (5 bases). There are 14 residues in the CDR3. Germline assignment: CDR1 MNHEY and CDR2 SMNVEV (reference sequence). The V end was cut by 3 bases, the J end by 1 base, with 9 bases between. The DNA for the CDR3 is TGTGCCAGCAGTTTGCGGGGGTCGAACACTGAAGCTTTCTTT. Protein: CASSLRGSNTEAFF.

The CDR3 here is CASSLSPGSVDTQYF. CDR3 nucleotides: TGTGCCAGCAGTTTATCTCCGGGATCTGTGGATACGCAGTATTTT. This chain uses TRBV27 with TRBJ2-3; D is perhaps TRBD2 (5 bases). The CDR3 is made up of 15 amino acids. Germline V gives CDR1 MNHEY, CDR2 SMNVEV (reference sequence). Trimming took 0 bases from V and 6 from J, leaving 13 bases between them.

The chain recombines TRBV28 with TRBJ2-7; D perhaps matches TRBD2 (6 bases). Germline loops: CDR1 MDHEN, CDR2 SYDVKM. V lost 7 bases, J lost 2 bases, and 15 bases lay in between. The CDR3 has 14 amino acids. The CDR3 sequence: CASKGGTLTYEQYF. As DNA, the CDR3 is TGTGCCAGCAAGGGCGGGACCCTAACCTACGAGCAGTACTTC.

The chain combines TRBV25-1 with TRBJ1-5; D gene unclear. CDR1 is MGHDK, CDR2 SYGVNS, per germline. CDR3 length: 12 residues. V lost 3 bases and J 5 bases, leaving 5 bases between the germline ends. CDR3 in amino acids: CASSDGDQPQHF. In nucleotides, the CDR3 is TGTGCCAGCAGTGACGGGGATCAGCCCCAGCATTTT.

The CDR3 is CASSLASYNEQFF. The CDR3 DNA reads TGCGCCAGCAGCTTGGCTTCCTACAATGAGCAGTTCTTC. The rearrangement uses TRBV5-1 and TRBJ2-1; D not certain. V was shortened by 0 bases and J by 1 base, with 2 bases between the two germline ends. The V gene's germline CDR1 is SGHRS and CDR2 YFSETQ. This CDR3 has 13 residues.

The genes are TRBV28 and TRBJ2-2; 9 bases line up with TRBD1. J was trimmed by 6 bases and V by 2 bases; bases with no gene match: 13. Germline values: CDR1 MDHEN, CDR2 SYDVKM. This CDR3 region has 18 residues. This CDR3 is CASSLMWRDRVLPGELFF. Here the CDR3 DNA reads TGTGCCAGCAGTTTAATGTGGAGGGACAGGGTCCTCCCCGGGGAGCTGTTTTTT.

The CDR3 nucleotides read TGTGCCAGCAGTTACTTGGGACAGGGTTACACCGGGGAGCTGTTTTTT. Translating it yields CASSYLGQGYTGELFF. The chain links TRBV6-6 to TRBJ2-2; 9 bases align to TRBD1. The CDR3 loop spans 16 amino acids. Trimming at V came to 1 base and at J to 3 bases, leaving 3 bases not matched to a gene. Per germline, CDR1 MNHNY and CDR2 SVGAGI (reference sequence).

The genes are TRBV6-6 and TRBJ2-5; a weak D match, TRBD1 (5 bases). The V gene lost 6 bases and the J gene lost 5 bases, with 13 bases spanning the gap. CDR3 length: 13 amino acids. The V gene's germline CDR1 is MNHNY and CDR2 SVGAGI (reference sequence). The chain's CDR3 is CASSRQGWETQYF. For the CDR3, the DNA is TGTGCCAGCAGCAGGCAGGGATGGGAGACCCAGTACTTC.

This clone has a single count. V and J are TRBV28 and TRBJ2-7; 8 bases line up with TRBD2. The CDR3 has 15 amino acids. Trimming removed 5 bases from V and 0 bases from J; junction bases left unmatched: 6. The germline CDR1 and CDR2 sequences are MDHEN and SYDVKM. In nucleotides, the CDR3 is TGTGCCAGCAGTATGGGACTAGTTTCCTCCTACGAGCAGTACTTC. Translated: CASSMGLVSSYEQYF.

The table lists this clone with a few counts. The chain employs TRBV27 and TRBJ1-1; 7 bases are a match to TRBD1. Germline assignment: CDR1 MNHEY and CDR2 SMNVEV (reference sequence). This CDR3 spans 14 amino acids. The V segment lost 2 bases and the J segment 2 bases; nucleotides outside the gene matches: 2. The CDR3 bases are TGTGCCAGCAGTTTAAACAGGGGTAACACTGAAGCTTTCTTT. Its protein product is CASSLNRGNTEAFF.